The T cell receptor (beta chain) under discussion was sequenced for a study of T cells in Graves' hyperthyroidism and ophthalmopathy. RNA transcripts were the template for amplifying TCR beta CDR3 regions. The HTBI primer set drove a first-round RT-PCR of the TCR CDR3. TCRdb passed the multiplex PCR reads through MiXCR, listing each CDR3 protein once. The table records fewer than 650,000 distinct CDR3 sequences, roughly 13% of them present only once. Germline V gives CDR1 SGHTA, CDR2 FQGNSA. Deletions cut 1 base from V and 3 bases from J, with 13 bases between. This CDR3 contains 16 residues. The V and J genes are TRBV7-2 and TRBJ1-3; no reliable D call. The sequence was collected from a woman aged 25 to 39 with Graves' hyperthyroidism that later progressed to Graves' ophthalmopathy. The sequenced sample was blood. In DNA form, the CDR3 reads TGTGCCAGCAGCTTAGATCTGGGGAGTCGTGGAAACACCATATATTTT. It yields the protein CASSLDLGSRGNTIYF.